This T cell receptor (beta chain) was profiled in a study of vaccination effects on CD4 cells after COVID-19. Study at large: After the second dose, samples were taken at median day 72.

The authors isolated CD4+ T cells after less than eleven days of culture. Participants were given two doses of BNT162b2 or mRNA-1273 vaccine. No vaccinee had earlier SARS-CoV-2 infection, and nucleocapsid antibodies were negative. A remark on this clone: Its antigen is still unknown.

In germline, CDR1 is SGHTA, CDR2 FQGNSA. Trimming cost V 7 bases and J 3 bases, with 15 bases left between them. The CDR3 consists of 14 residues. Libraries were prepared by immunoSEQ multiplex PCR; TCRdb keeps only in-frame clonotypes and omits some of them. This repertoire shows tens of thousands of clones, around 73% found once; its top ten account for about 2.5%. The chain recombines TRBV7-2 with TRBJ1-2; D might be TRBD1 (6 bases). Sequencing was performed on CD4+ T cells from PBMCs cultured without peptide, taken after COVID-19 vaccination. This sequence originates from a human donor who received a COVID-19 vaccine. The CDR3 DNA is TGTGCCAGCACATTGGGGGGCGGCTACTATGGCTACACCTTC. Its protein product is CASTLGGGYYGYTF.